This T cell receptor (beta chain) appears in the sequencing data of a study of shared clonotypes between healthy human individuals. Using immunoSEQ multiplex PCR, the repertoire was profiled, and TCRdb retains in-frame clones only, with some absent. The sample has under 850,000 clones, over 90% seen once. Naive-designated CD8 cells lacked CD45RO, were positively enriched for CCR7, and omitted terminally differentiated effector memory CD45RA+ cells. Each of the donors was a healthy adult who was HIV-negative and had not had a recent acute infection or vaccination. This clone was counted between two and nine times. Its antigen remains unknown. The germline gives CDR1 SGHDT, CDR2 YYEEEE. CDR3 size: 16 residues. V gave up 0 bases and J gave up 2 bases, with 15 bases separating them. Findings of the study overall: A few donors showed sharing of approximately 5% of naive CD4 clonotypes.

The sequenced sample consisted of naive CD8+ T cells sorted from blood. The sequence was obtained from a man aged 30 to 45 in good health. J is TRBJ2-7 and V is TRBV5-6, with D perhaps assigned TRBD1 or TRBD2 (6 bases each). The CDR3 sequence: CASSLEWQGGPYEQYF. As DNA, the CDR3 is TGTGCCAGCAGCTTGGAATGGCAAGGGGGGCCCTACGAGCAGTACTTC.